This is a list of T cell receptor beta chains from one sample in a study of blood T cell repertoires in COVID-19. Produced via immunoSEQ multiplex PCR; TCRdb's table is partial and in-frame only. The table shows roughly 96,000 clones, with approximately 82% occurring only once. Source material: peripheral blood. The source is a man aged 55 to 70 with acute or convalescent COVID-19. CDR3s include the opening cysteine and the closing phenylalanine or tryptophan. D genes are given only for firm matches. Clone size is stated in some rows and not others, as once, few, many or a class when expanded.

cdr3_aa: CASRTPGADTQYF; cdr3_nt: TGCGCCAGCAGGACGCCGGGGGCAGATACGCAGTATTTT; clone_size: -; j_call: TRBJ2-3; v_call: TRBV5-1; d_call: -
cdr3_aa: CASSLETQGTGELFF; cdr3_nt: TGTGCCAGCAGCTTAGAAACACAGGGAACCGGGGAGCTGTTTTTT; clone_size: -; j_call: TRBJ2-2; v_call: TRBV7-6; d_call: -
cdr3_aa: CASSTGSVSPLHF; cdr3_nt: TGTGCCAGCAGTACGGGGTCGGTCTCACCCCTCCACTTT; clone_size: -; j_call: TRBJ1-6; v_call: TRBV6-5; d_call: -
cdr3_aa: CASSLVGGEGTEAFF; cdr3_nt: TGTGCCAGCAGCTTAGTCGGGGGAGAGGGGACTGAAGCTTTCTTT; clone_size: -; j_call: TRBJ1-1; v_call: TRBV11-3; d_call: -
cdr3_aa: CATSDLRGGKGEETQYF; cdr3_nt: TGTGCCACCAGTGATTTGCGAGGGGGTAAAGGGGAAGAGACCCAGTACTTC; clone_size: -; j_call: TRBJ2-5; v_call: TRBV24-1; d_call: -
cdr3_aa: CASSSTGRTGELFF; cdr3_nt: TGTGCCAGCAGTTCCACAGGGCGGACCGGGGAGCTGTTTTTT; clone_size: -; j_call: TRBJ2-2; v_call: TRBV27; d_call: -
cdr3_aa: CASAIGQGGGEKLFF; cdr3_nt: TGTGCCAGCGCCATAGGACAGGGAGGAGGTGAAAAACTGTTTTTT; clone_size: -; j_call: TRBJ1-4; v_call: TRBV18; d_call: TRBD1
cdr3_aa: CASSVGLAGILQETQYF; cdr3_nt: TGCGCCAGCAGCGTTGGACTAGCGGGGATCCTACAAGAGACCCAGTACTTC; clone_size: -; j_call: TRBJ2-5; v_call: TRBV5-1; d_call: TRBD2
cdr3_aa: CASSIPRGHTEAFF; cdr3_nt: TGTGCCAGTAGTATTCCCAGGGGGCACACTGAAGCTTTCTTT; clone_size: -; j_call: TRBJ1-1; v_call: TRBV19; d_call: TRBD1
cdr3_aa: CASSLGRAGRETQYF; cdr3_nt: TGTGCCAGCAGCTTGGGGAGGGCAGGGCGAGAGACCCAGTACTTC; clone_size: -; j_call: TRBJ2-5; v_call: TRBV7-9; d_call: TRBD2
cdr3_aa: CASSLGQGRYEQYF; cdr3_nt: TGTGCCAGCAGCTTAGGACAGGGCAGGTACGAGCAGTACTTC; clone_size: few; j_call: TRBJ2-7; v_call: TRBV11-2; d_call: TRBD1
cdr3_aa: CATSDPKDRGVNTGELFF; cdr3_nt: TGTGCCACCAGTGATCCGAAGGACAGGGGGGTCAACACCGGGGAGCTGTTTTTT; clone_size: -; j_call: TRBJ2-2; v_call: TRBV24-1; d_call: TRBD1
cdr3_aa: CAWSVQSNQPQHF; cdr3_nt: TGTGCCTGGAGTGTACAAAGCAATCAGCCCCAGCATTTT; clone_size: -; j_call: TRBJ1-5; v_call: TRBV30; d_call: -
cdr3_aa: CASSIRSGQGWNEQFF; cdr3_nt: TGTGCCAGTAGTATAAGGTCTGGGCAGGGTTGGAATGAGCAGTTCTTC; clone_size: few; j_call: TRBJ2-1; v_call: TRBV19; d_call: -
cdr3_aa: CASNSDRGRGDTQYF; cdr3_nt: TGTGCCAGTAACTCGGACAGGGGTAGAGGGGATACGCAGTATTTT; clone_size: few; j_call: TRBJ2-3; v_call: TRBV19; d_call: TRBD1
cdr3_aa: CASSFGQGQFF; cdr3_nt: TGTGCCAGCAGCTTTGGACAGGGCCAATTCTTT; clone_size: -; j_call: TRBJ1-1; v_call: TRBV7-8; d_call: TRBD1
cdr3_aa: CATSDPTGSNYNEQFF; cdr3_nt: TGTGCCACCAGTGATCCTACAGGGTCCAACTACAATGAGCAGTTCTTC; clone_size: -; j_call: TRBJ2-1; v_call: TRBV24-1; d_call: -
cdr3_aa: CATSDSGGSGANVLTF; cdr3_nt: TGTGCCACCAGTGACTCCGGGGGGTCAGGGGCCAACGTCCTGACTTTC; clone_size: -; j_call: TRBJ2-6; v_call: TRBV24-1; d_call: TRBD2
cdr3_aa: CSASRSSDSNQPQHF; cdr3_nt: TGCAGTGCTAGTCGGTCCTCCGATAGCAATCAGCCCCAGCATTTT; clone_size: -; j_call: TRBJ1-5; v_call: TRBV20-1; d_call: -
cdr3_aa: CASSSTGGGKTIYF; cdr3_nt: TGTGCCAGCAGCTCGACAGGGGGAGGTAAAACCATATATTTT; clone_size: -; j_call: TRBJ1-3; v_call: TRBV11-3; d_call: TRBD1
cdr3_aa: CASSFGTRDTDTQYF; cdr3_nt: TGTGCCAGCAGCTTCGGGACTAGGGACACAGATACGCAGTATTTT; clone_size: -; j_call: TRBJ2-3; v_call: TRBV7-7; d_call: TRBD2
cdr3_aa: CASSLTWGGNSPLHF; cdr3_nt: TGTGCCAGTAGTCTTACATGGGGGGGGAATTCACCCCTCCACTTT; clone_size: -; j_call: TRBJ1-6; v_call: TRBV19; d_call: -
cdr3_aa: CASSLANSGQSKQYF; cdr3_nt: TGCGCCAGCAGCTTGGCCAACTCGGGACAGTCGAAGCAGTACTTC; clone_size: few; j_call: TRBJ2-7; v_call: TRBV5-1; d_call: TRBD1
cdr3_aa: CAWSSGDTDTQYF; cdr3_nt: TGTGCCTGGAGTAGCGGGGACACAGATACGCAGTATTTT; clone_size: -; j_call: TRBJ2-3; v_call: TRBV30; d_call: TRBD2
cdr3_aa: CASSLSVSPYGYTF; cdr3_nt: TGTGCCAGCAGCTTATCCGTTTCTCCCTATGGCTACACCTTC; clone_size: -; j_call: TRBJ1-2; v_call: TRBV7-2; d_call: -
cdr3_aa: CASSLGQTLNQPQHF; cdr3_nt: TGTGCCAGCAGCTTAGGGCAGACTCTCAATCAGCCCCAGCATTTT; clone_size: -; j_call: TRBJ1-5; v_call: TRBV11-2; d_call: -
cdr3_aa: CASKKLAGFQSTNEKLFF; cdr3_nt: TGTGCCAGTAAAAAGCTCGCCGGGTTCCAATCAACTAATGAAAAACTGTTTTTT; clone_size: -; j_call: TRBJ1-4; v_call: TRBV19; d_call: -
cdr3_aa: CASSLLRGGTTGELFF; cdr3_nt: TGTGCCAGCAGTTTACTGCGGGGGGGCACCACCGGGGAGCTGTTTTTT; clone_size: -; j_call: TRBJ2-2; v_call: TRBV27; d_call: TRBD2
cdr3_aa: CAWTEGVGEKLFF; cdr3_nt: TGTGCCTGGACTGAGGGGGTCGGTGAAAAACTGTTTTTT; clone_size: -; j_call: TRBJ1-4; v_call: TRBV30; d_call: -
cdr3_aa: CAWSGDLAKNIQYF; cdr3_nt: TGTGCCTGGTCAGGGGATCTAGCCAAAAACATTCAGTACTTC; clone_size: -; j_call: TRBJ2-4; v_call: TRBV30; d_call: -
cdr3_aa: CASSQYKTNEAFF; cdr3_nt: TGTGCCAGCAGCCAATACAAAACCAATGAAGCTTTCTTT; clone_size: -; j_call: TRBJ1-1; v_call: TRBV3-1/TRBV3-2; d_call: -
cdr3_aa: CASSLSRQSEQYF; cdr3_nt: TGTGCCAGCAGTTTATCGAGGCAAAGCGAGCAGTACTTC; clone_size: -; j_call: TRBJ2-7; v_call: TRBV27; d_call: -
cdr3_aa: CASKPPRGDYEQYF; cdr3_nt: TGTGCCAGCAAACCCCCTCGGGGGGATTACGAGCAGTACTTC; clone_size: -; j_call: TRBJ2-7; v_call: TRBV6-5; d_call: TRBD2
cdr3_aa: CASSASGPSYNEQFF; cdr3_nt: TGTGCCAGCAGCGCTAGCGGACCCTCCTACAATGAGCAGTTCTTC; clone_size: -; j_call: TRBJ2-1; v_call: TRBV9; d_call: TRBD2
cdr3_aa: CASSFTTGGRNEKLFF; cdr3_nt: TGCGCCAGCAGCTTTACCACAGGGGGGCGAAATGAAAAACTGTTTTTT; clone_size: -; j_call: TRBJ1-4; v_call: TRBV5-1; d_call: TRBD1
cdr3_aa: CASSLDRNSPLHF; cdr3_nt: TGTGCTAGCAGCTTAGACAGGAATTCACCCCTCCACTTT; clone_size: many; j_call: TRBJ1-6; v_call: TRBV7-7; d_call: -
cdr3_aa: CASKVAGGATGELFF; cdr3_nt: TGTGCCAGCAAAGTAGCGGGGGGCGCTACCGGGGAGCTGTTTTTT; clone_size: -; j_call: TRBJ2-2; v_call: TRBV3-1/TRBV3-2; d_call: TRBD2
cdr3_aa: CASSRGVAAGELFF; cdr3_nt: TGTGCCAGCAGCCGGGGGGTAGCGGCCGGGGAGCTGTTTTTT; clone_size: -; j_call: TRBJ2-2; v_call: TRBV14; d_call: -
cdr3_aa: CASSLMGQRADTQYF; cdr3_nt: TGTGCCAGCAGCTTGATGGGACAGAGGGCAGATACGCAGTATTTT; clone_size: -; j_call: TRBJ2-3; v_call: TRBV5-6; d_call: TRBD1
cdr3_aa: CASSIGQGMDNYGYTF; cdr3_nt: TGTGCCAGCAGCATCGGACAGGGAATGGATAACTATGGCTACACCTTC; clone_size: few; j_call: TRBJ1-2; v_call: TRBV11-2; d_call: TRBD1
cdr3_aa: CASGTAGEKLFF; cdr3_nt: TGTGCCAGTGGGACAGCAGGTGAAAAACTGTTTTTT; clone_size: -; j_call: TRBJ1-4; v_call: TRBV19; d_call: TRBD1
cdr3_aa: CASRSSDRALEAFF; cdr3_nt: TGTGCCAGCAGATCATCTGACAGGGCTCTTGAAGCTTTCTTT; clone_size: -; j_call: TRBJ1-1; v_call: TRBV7-9; d_call: TRBD1
cdr3_aa: CASSLGLNTGELFF; cdr3_nt: TGTGCCAGCAGTTTGGGACTCAACACCGGGGAGCTGTTTTTT; clone_size: -; j_call: TRBJ2-2; v_call: TRBV27; d_call: -
cdr3_aa: CASRTITSGANVLTF; cdr3_nt: TGTGCCAGCAGGACAATAACCTCTGGGGCCAACGTCCTGACTTTC; clone_size: -; j_call: TRBJ2-6; v_call: TRBV6-6; d_call: -
cdr3_aa: CASRTDSTDTQYF; cdr3_nt: TGTGCCAGCAGGACAGACTCCACAGATACGCAGTATTTT; clone_size: -; j_call: TRBJ2-3; v_call: TRBV12-3/TRBV12-4; d_call: -
cdr3_aa: CASSRGGYGNTIYF; cdr3_nt: TGTGCCAGCTCCCGGGGGGGCTACGGAAACACCATATATTTT; clone_size: -; j_call: TRBJ1-3; v_call: TRBV28; d_call: -
cdr3_aa: CASRVLAGGPASDTQYF; cdr3_nt: TGTGCCAGTAGGGTGCTAGCGGGGGGGCCTGCATCAGATACGCAGTATTTT; clone_size: -; j_call: TRBJ2-3; v_call: TRBV19; d_call: TRBD2
cdr3_aa: CASSPGYEQYF; cdr3_nt: TGTGCCAGCAGCCCCGGGTACGAGCAGTACTTC; clone_size: -; j_call: TRBJ2-7; v_call: TRBV5-8; d_call: -
cdr3_aa: CASSIGTGTDTQYF; cdr3_nt: TGCGCCAGCAGTATTGGGACTGGGACAGATACGCAGTATTTT; clone_size: -; j_call: TRBJ2-3; v_call: TRBV10-2; d_call: -
cdr3_aa: CASSEEDSYNSPLHF; cdr3_nt: TGTGCCAGCAGTGAGGAGGATTCCTATAATTCACCCCTCCACTTT; clone_size: once; j_call: TRBJ1-6; v_call: TRBV6-4; d_call: -